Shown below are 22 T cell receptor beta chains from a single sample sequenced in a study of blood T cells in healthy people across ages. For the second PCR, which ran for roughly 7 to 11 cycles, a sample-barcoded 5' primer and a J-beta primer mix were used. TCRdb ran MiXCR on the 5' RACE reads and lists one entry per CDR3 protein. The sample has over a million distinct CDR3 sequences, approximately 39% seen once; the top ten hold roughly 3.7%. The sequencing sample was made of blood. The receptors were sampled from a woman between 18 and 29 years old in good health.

The CDR3 region has the DNA TGCGCCAGCAGCCAACCTGACAGGGGGAGAACTAATGAAAAACTGTTTTTT. Its protein product is CASSQPDRGRTNEKLFF. The chain has TRBV4-1 and TRBJ1-4; TRBD1 matches at 9 bases. J lost 1 base, V lost 2 bases, and 5 bases had no gene match. The germline gives CDR1 MGHRA, CDR2 YSYEKL. The CDR3 is 17 amino acids.

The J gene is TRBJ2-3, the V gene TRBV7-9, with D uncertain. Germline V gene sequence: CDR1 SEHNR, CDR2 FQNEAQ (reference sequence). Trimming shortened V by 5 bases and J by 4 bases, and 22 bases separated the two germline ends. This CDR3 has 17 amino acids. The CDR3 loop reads CASSRLLGDDGPDTQYF. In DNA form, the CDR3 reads TGTGCCAGCAGCCGTTTATTAGGAGACGATGGACCAGATACGCAGTATTTT.

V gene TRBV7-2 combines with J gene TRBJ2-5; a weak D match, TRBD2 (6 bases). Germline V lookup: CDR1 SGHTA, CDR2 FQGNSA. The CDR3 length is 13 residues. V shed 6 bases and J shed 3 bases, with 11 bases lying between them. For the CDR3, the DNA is TGTGCCAGCAGTCGCGGGGAGAAAGAGACCCAGTACTTC. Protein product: CASSRGEKETQYF.

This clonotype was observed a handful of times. The CDR3 region is CASRNTGTSTDTQYF. The CDR3 DNA is TGCGCCAGCAGGAATACAGGGACTAGCACAGATACGCAGTATTTT. This sequence joins TRBV5-1 and TRBJ2-3; either TRBD1 or TRBD2 may supply D (6 bases each). This CDR3 is built from 15 residues. Looked up from germline, CDR1 is SGHRS and CDR2 is YFSETQ. V was shortened by 5 bases and J by 0 bases, with 13 bases between the two germline ends.

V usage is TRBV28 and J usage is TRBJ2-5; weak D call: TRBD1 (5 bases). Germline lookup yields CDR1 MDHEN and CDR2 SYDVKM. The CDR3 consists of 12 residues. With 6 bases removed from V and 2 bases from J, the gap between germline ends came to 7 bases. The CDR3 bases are TGTGCCAGCAGGACAGCACAAGAGACCCAGTACTTC. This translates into CASRTAQETQYF.

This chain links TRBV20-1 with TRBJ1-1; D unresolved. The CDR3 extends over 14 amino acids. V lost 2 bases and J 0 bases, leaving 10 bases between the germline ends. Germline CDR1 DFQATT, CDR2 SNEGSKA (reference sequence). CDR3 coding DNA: TGCAGTGCTAGAAGTGGGTCCGTGAACACTGAAGCTTTCTTT. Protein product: CSARSGSVNTEAFF.

The CDR3 sequence: CASSLARGQIYGYTF. DNA of the CDR3: TGTGCCAGCAGTTTAGCGCGGGGACAGATCTATGGCTACACCTTC. The chain carries TRBV12-3 or TRBV12-4 and TRBJ1-2, with TRBD1 matching over 7 bases. The junction had 5 bases not matched to a gene; V was cut back by 0 bases and J by 4 bases. This CDR3 is 15 amino acids long.

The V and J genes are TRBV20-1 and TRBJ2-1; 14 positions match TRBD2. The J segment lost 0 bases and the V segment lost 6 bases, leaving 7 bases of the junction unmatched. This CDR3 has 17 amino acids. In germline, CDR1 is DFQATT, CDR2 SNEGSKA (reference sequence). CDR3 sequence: CSASGTSGGTSYNEQFF. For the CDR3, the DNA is TGCAGTGCCTCCGGGACTAGCGGGGGAACCTCCTACAATGAGCAGTTCTTC.

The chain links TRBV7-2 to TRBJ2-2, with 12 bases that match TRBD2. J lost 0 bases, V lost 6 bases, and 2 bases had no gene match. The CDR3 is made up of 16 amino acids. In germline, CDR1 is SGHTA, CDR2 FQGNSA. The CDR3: CASRASGRANTGELFF. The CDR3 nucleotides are TGTGCCAGCAGGGCTAGCGGGAGGGCGAACACCGGGGAGCTGTTTTTT.

The CDR3 sequence: CASSSARDWIYGYTF. In DNA, the CDR3 is TGTGCCAGCAGCTCGGCCCGGGACTGGATTTATGGCTACACCTTC. The chain couples TRBV7-9 to TRBJ1-2, with a tentative D call TRBD1 (5 bases). The germline V gene has CDR1 SEHNR and CDR2 FQNEAQ (reference sequence). CDR3 length: 15 residues. Trimming stripped 4 bases from V and 5 bases from J, with 17 bases between.

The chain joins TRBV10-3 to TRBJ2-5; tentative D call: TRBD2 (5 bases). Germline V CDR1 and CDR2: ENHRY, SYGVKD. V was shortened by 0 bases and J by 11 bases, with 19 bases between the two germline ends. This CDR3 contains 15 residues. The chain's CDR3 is CAISESPASQHEQYF. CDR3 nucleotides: TGTGCCATCAGTGAGTCTCCTGCTAGCCAGCATGAGCAGTACTTC.

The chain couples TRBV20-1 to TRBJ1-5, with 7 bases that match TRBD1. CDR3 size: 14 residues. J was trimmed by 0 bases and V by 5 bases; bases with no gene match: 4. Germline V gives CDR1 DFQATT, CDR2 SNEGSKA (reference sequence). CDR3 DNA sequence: TGCAGTGCTGAACAGGGGAGTAGCAATCAGCCCCAGCATTTT. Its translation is CSAEQGSSNQPQHF.

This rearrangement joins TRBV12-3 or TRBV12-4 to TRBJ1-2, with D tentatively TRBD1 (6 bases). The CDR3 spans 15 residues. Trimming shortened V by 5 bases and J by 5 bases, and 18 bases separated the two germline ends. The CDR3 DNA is TGTGCCAGCAGTCCATACCTGGTAGGGGGTTATGGCTACACCTTC. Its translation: CASSPYLVGGYGYTF.

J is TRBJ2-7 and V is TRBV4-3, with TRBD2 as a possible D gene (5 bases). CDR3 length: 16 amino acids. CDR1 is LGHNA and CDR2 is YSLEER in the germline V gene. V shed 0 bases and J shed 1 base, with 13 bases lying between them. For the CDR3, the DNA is TGCGCCAGCAGCCAAGAGTGGGGAGAGGAATCCTACGAGCAGTACTTC. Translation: CASSQEWGEESYEQYF.

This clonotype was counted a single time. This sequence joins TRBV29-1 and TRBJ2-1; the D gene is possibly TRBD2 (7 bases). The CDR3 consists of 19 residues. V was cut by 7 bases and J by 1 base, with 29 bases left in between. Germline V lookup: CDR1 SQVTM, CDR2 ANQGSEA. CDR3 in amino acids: CSALGGAQGSGISYNEQFF. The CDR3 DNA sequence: TGCAGCGCCCTTGGGGGGGCGCAAGGGTCGGGCATTTCCTACAATGAGCAGTTCTTC.

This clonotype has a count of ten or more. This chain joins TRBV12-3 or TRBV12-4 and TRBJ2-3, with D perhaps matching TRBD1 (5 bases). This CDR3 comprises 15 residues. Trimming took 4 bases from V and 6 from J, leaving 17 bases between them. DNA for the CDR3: TGTGCCAGCAGTTACGGTGACAGTCTGGGGGATACGCAGTATTTT. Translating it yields CASSYGDSLGDTQYF.

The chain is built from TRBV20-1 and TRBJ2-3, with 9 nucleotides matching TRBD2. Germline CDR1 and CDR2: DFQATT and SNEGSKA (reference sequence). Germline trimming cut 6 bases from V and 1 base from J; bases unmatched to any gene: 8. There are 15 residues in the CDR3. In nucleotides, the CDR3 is TGCAGTGCAACTACTCGGACTAGCGGCACAGATACGCAGTATTTT. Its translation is CSATTRTSGTDTQYF.

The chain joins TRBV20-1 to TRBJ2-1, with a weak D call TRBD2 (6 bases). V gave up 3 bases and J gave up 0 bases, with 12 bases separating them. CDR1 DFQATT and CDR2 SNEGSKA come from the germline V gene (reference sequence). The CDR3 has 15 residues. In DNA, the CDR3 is TGCAGTGCTAGGGCCCGGGACTTCTCCTACAATGAGCAGTTCTTC. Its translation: CSARARDFSYNEQFF.

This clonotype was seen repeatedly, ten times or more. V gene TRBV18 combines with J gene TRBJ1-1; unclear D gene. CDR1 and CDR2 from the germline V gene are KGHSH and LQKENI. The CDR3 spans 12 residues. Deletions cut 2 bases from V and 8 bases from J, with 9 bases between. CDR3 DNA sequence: TGTGCCAGCTCACCAGCGGGCCCCGAAGCTTTCTTT. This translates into CASSPAGPEAFF.

DNA for the CDR3: TGTGCCAGCAAACCCAGCGGGAGGGCGGATGGGACCCAGTACTTC. Protein product: CASKPSGRADGTQYF. The chain is built from TRBV6-6 and TRBJ2-5, with 10 bases aligning to TRBD2. Trimming took 7 bases from V and 7 from J; bases not matched to a gene: 12. The V gene's germline CDR1 is MNHNY and CDR2 SVGAGI (reference sequence). This CDR3 contains 15 residues.

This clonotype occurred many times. CDR3: CSAIPDYGYTF. The CDR3 region has the DNA TGCAGTGCTATCCCTGACTATGGCTACACCTTC. This chain uses TRBV20-1 with TRBJ1-2; D call uncertain. Germline loops: CDR1 DFQATT, CDR2 SNEGSKA (reference sequence). The length of the CDR3 is 11 residues. V lost 4 bases to trimming and J lost 3 bases, with 6 bases between them.

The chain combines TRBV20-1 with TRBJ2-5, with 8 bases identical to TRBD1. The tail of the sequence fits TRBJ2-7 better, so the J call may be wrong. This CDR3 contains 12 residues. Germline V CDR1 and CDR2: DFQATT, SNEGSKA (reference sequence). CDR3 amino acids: CSATGQVNEQYF. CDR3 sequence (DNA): TGCAGTGCCACGGGACAGGTCAACGAGCAGTACTTC.